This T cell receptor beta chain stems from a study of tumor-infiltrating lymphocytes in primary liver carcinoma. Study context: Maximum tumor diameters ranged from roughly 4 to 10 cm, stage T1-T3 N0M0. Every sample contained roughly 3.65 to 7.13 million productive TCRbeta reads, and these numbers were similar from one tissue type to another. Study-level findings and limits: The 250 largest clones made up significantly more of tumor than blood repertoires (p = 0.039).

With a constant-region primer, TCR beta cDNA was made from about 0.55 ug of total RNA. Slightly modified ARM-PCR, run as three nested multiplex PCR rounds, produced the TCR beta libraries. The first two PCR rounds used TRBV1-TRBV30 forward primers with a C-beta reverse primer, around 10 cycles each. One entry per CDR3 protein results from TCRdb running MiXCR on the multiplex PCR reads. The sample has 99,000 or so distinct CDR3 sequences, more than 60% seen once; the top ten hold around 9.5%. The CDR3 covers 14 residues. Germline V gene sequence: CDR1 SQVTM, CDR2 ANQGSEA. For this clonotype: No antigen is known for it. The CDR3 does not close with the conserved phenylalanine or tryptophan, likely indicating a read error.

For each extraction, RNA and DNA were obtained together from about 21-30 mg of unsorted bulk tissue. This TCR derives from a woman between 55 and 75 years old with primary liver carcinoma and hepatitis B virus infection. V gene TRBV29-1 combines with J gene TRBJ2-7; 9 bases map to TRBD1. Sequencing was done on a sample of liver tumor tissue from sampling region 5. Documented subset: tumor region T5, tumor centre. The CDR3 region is CSARRDREGYEQYS. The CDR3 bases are TGCAGTGCCAGAAGGGACAGGGAGGGCTACGAGCAGTACTCC.